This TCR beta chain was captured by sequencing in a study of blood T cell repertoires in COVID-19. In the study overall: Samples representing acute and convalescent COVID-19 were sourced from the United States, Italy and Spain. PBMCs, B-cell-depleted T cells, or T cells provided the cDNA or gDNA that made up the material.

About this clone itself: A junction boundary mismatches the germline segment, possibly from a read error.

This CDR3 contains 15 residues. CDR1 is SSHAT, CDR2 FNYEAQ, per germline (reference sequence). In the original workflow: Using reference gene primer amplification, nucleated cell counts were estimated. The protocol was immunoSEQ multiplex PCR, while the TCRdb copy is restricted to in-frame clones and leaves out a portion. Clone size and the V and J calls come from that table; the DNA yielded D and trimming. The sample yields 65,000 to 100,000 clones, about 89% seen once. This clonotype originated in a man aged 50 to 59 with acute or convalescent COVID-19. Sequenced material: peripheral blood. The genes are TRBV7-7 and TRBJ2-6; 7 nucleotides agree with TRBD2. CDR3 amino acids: CASSPAGAGANVLTF. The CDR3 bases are TGTGCTAGCAGCCCTGCGGGGGCTGGGGCCAACGTCCTGACTTTC.